Given below is one T cell receptor (beta chain) in context. The antigen remains undetermined. The data stem from a study of cytomegalovirus exposure and HLA in healthy donors. As for the study in general: The 130 or so validation repertoires were reported in a later analysis to have been generated on the same platform as the roughly 670 first-cohort repertoires. Study-wide results and limits: In a later analysis, first-cohort TCR clusters were found to tend to co-occur in the 100 to 150 validation repertoires. Under in vitro conditions, a few CMV-associated chains were confirmed as specific for CMV antigens. The classifier reportedly diagnosed cytomegalovirus status with high specificity and sensitivity.

Libraries were prepared by immunoSEQ multiplex PCR; TCRdb keeps only in-frame clonotypes and omits some of them. Here the sample spans over 250,000 clones, 70% to 90% being singletons. V lost 5 bases, J lost 2 bases, and 5 bases stayed unmatched. This CDR3 is built from 14 residues. Germline V lookup: CDR1 MDHEN, CDR2 SYDVKM. The receptor's source is a woman younger than 35 in good health and CMV-seronegative. Material: PBMCs. V is TRBV28 and J is TRBJ2-7; 8 nucleotides agree with TRBD2. The CDR3 loop is CASSPTGGAYEQYF. CDR3 coding DNA: TGTGCCAGCAGTCCAACCGGGGGGGCCTACGAGCAGTACTTC.